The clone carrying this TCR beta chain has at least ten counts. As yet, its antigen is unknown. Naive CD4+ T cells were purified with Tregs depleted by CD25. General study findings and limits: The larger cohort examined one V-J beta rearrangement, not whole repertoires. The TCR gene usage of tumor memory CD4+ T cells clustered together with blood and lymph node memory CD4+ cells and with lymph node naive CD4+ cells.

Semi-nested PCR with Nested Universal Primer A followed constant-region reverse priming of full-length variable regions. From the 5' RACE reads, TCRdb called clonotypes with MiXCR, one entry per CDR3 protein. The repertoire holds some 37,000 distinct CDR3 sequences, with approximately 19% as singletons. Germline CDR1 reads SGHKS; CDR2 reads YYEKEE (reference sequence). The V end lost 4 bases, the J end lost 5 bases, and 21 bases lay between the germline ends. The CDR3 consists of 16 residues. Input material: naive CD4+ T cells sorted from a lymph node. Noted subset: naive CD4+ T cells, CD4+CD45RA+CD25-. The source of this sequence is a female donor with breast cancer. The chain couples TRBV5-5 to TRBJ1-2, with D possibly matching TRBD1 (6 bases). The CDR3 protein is CASSQETGLLSYGYTF. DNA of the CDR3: TGTGCCAGCAGCCAAGAGACAGGCCTCCTCTCTTATGGCTACACCTTC.